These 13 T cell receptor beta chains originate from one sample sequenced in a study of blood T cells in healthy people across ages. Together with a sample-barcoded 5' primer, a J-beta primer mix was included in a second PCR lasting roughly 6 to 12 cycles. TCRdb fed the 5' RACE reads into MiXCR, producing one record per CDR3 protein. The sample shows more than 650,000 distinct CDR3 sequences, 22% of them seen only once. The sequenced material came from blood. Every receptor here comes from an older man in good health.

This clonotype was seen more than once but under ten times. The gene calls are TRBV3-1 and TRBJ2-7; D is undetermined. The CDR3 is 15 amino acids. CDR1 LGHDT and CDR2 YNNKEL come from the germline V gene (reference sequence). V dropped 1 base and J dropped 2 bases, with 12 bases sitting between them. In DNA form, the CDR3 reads TGTGCCAGCAGCCAAGCCTTCACAAACCCCTACGAGCAGTACTTC. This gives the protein CASSQAFTNPYEQYF.

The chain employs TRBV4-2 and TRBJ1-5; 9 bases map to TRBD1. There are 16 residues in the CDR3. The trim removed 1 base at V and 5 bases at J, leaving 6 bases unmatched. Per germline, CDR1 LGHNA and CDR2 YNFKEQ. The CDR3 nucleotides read TGTGCCAGCAGCCAAGGGCGGGACAGGGTGGATCAGCCCCAGCATTTT. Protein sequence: CASSQGRDRVDQPQHF.

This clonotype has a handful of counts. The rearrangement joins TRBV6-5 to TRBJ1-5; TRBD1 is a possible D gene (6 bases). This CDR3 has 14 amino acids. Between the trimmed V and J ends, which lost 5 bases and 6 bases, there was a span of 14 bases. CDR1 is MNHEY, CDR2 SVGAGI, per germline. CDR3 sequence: CASSTTGHGQPQHF. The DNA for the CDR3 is TGTGCCAGCAGTACAACAGGGCATGGTCAGCCCCAGCATTTT.

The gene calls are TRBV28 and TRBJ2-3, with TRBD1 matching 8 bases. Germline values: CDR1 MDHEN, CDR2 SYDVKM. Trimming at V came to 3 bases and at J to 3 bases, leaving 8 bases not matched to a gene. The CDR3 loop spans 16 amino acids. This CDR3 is CASSLDRVRRTDTQYF. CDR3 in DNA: TGTGCCAGCAGTTTGGACAGGGTGAGAAGAACAGATACGCAGTATTTT.

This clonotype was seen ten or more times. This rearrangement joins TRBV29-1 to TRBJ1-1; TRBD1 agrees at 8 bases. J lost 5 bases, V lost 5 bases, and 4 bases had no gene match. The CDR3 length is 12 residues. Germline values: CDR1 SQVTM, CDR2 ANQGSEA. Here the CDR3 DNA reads TGCAGCGTTACAGGGGGTGGGACTGAAGCTTTCTTT. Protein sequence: CSVTGGGTEAFF.

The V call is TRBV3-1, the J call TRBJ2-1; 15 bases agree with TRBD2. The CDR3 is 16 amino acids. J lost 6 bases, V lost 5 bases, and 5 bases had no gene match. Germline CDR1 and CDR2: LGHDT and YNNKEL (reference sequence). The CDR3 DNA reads TGTGCCAGCAGCTCCCCGGGACTAGCGGGAGGCAATGAGCAGTTCTTC. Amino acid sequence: CASSSPGLAGGNEQFF.

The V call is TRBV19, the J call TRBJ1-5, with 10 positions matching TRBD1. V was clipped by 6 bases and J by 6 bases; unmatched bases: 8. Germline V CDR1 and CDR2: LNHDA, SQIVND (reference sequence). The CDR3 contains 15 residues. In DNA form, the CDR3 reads TGTGCCAGTAGAGGCCTGACAGGGGGCGGTCAGCCCCAGCATTTT. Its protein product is CASRGLTGGGQPQHF.

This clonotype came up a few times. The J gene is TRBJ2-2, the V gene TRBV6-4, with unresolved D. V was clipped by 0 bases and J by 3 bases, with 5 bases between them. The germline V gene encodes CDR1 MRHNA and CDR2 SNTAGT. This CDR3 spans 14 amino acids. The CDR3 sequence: CASSDSLDTGELFF. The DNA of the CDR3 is TGTGCCAGCAGTGACTCGCTAGACACCGGGGAGCTGTTTTTT.

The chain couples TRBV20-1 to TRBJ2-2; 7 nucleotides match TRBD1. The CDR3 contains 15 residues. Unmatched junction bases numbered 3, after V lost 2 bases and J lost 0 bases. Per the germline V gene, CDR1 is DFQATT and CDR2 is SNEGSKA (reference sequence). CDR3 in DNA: TGCAGTGCTAGAATACAGGGGCCGAACACCGGGGAGCTGTTTTTT. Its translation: CSARIQGPNTGELFF.

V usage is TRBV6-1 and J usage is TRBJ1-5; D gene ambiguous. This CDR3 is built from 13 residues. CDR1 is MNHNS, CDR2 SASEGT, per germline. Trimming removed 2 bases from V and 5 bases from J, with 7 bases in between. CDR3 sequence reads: CASSERPDQPQHF. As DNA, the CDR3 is TGTGCCAGCAGTGAAAGGCCGGATCAGCCCCAGCATTTT.

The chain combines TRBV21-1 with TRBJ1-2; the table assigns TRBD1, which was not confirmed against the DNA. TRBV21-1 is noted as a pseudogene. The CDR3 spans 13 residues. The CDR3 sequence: CARGQGSNYGYTF. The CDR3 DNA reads TGTGCCAGGGGACAGGGGTCTAACTATGGCTACACCTTC.

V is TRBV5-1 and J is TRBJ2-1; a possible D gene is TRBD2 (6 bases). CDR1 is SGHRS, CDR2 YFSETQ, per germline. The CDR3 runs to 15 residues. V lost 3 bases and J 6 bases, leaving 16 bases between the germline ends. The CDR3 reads CASSYTGTGTNEQFF. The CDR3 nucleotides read TGCGCCAGCAGCTACACCGGGACTGGGACCAATGAGCAGTTCTTC.

In nucleotides, the CDR3 is TGTGCCAGCAGCCAGAGGGGGGGATTGGGTGAGCAGTTCTTC. Amino acids: CASSQRGGLGEQFF. The chain uses TRBV7-2 and TRBJ2-1, with D tentatively TRBD2 (7 bases). Germline V gene sequence: CDR1 SGHTA, CDR2 FQGNSA. The CDR3 has 14 amino acids. V was trimmed by 5 bases and J by 9 bases, leaving 17 bases between them.